Sequencing of this T cell receptor beta chain was carried out in a study of blood T cell repertoires in COVID-19. Study at large: Samples of COVID-19 (acute and convalescent) were obtained from the United States, Italy and Spain. The cDNA or gDNA used as material had been derived from T cells, B-cell-depleted T cells, or PBMCs.

About this clone itself: Additional DNA sequences in this sample encode the identical CDR3.

Original handling: Researchers report that nucleated cell counts were estimated from reference gene primer amplification. Some clones are missing from TCRdb's copy, which holds only in-frame ones; the method was immunoSEQ multiplex PCR. Clonal size and the V and J genes are those of that table, whereas D and trimming came from the DNA. The sample carries approximately 240,000 clones, 86% recorded once. Enrollees, about 18 to 89 years old, lived in 20 to 25 US areas. This receptor was identified in a woman aged 50 to 65 in a cohort exposed to, infected with or recovered from COVID-19 (not recorded which). Sequencing was done on a sample of PBMCs or T cells enriched from blood (not recorded which).

The CDR3 protein is CASSFGQGSREQYF. Written as DNA, the CDR3 is TGTGCCAGCAGCTTCGGACAGGGGAGTAGGGAGCAGTACTTC. The chain has TRBV3-1 (or the pseudogene TRBV3-2) and TRBJ2-7; 9 bases align to TRBD1. CDR3 size: 14 residues. CDR1 and CDR2 (germline): LGHDT, YNNKEL (reference sequence). The V gene end was trimmed by 5 bases and the J gene end by 7 bases; junction bases not matched to a gene: 9.